This T cell receptor (beta chain) was obtained from a study of blood T cell repertoires in COVID-19. For the study at large: Samples came from the United States, Italy and Spain, spanning acute and convalescent COVID-19. Sample material is recorded as cDNA or gDNA derived from T cells, B-cell-depleted T cells, or PBMCs.

The CDR3 runs to 13 residues. The germline V gene has CDR1 LNHNV and CDR2 YYDKDF (reference sequence). Trimming took off 0 bases at V and 6 bases at J, with 8 bases between the two ends. Enrolled during active infection, Seattle patients were then followed longitudinally. As originally analysed: Nucleated cell counts were estimated from reference gene primer amplification. Only in-frame clones appear in the TCRdb table, and some are missing; sequencing was by immunoSEQ multiplex PCR. The V and J calls and clone size are taken from that table; D and trimming were inferred from the DNA. The sample has 400,000 to 450,000 clones, roughly 90% seen once.

Material: peripheral blood. The sequence was collected from a young man with COVID-19, enrolled during active disease. The gene calls are TRBV15 and TRBJ1-1, with D possibly being TRBD1 (6 bases). The CDR3 is CATSREYRAEAFF. The CDR3 DNA reads as TGTGCCACCAGCAGAGAATACAGGGCTGAAGCTTTCTTT.